This T cell receptor (beta chain) is from a study of cytomegalovirus exposure and HLA in healthy donors. In the PCR, 60 Vbeta and 13 Jbeta primers were used. TCRdb's copy holds only in-frame clones and misses some; the assay was immunoSEQ multiplex PCR. The sample includes under 200,000 clones, 82% of them seen just once. Study-wide points: What a later analysis reportedly showed was that an Asian-associated ancestry cluster had fewer N-insertions than the roughly 670-donor mean. It was reported that TCR beta sequences correctly inferred the HLA-A and HLA-B alleles for most subjects. Association of 15,000 to 20,000 TCR beta sequences with HLA alleles was found at 0.05 false discovery rate in a later analysis. Available immune exposure information was restricted to CMV serostatus only.

J gave up 3 bases and V 1 base, and 11 bases lay outside the gene matches. CDR1 and CDR2 from the germline V gene are SGHRS and YFSETQ. This CDR3 is 18 amino acids long. Remarks on this clone: Antigen: not known.

This clonotype was sampled from a woman aged 50 to 60 in good health and CMV-seronegative. The V gene is TRBV5-1, the J gene TRBJ1-1, with 11 bases aligning to TRBD1. Sequenced material: PBMCs. The CDR3 loop is CASSLQGTGGMLDTEAFF. The CDR3 DNA reads as TGCGCCAGCAGCTTGCAAGGGACAGGGGGTATGTTGGACACTGAAGCTTTCTTT.